The T cell receptor (beta chain) under discussion was sequenced for a study of cytomegalovirus exposure and HLA in healthy donors listed by TCRdb under 2017. Regarding the study in general: An earlier analysis of more than 550 of the donors reported about 260 Gb of sequence data and roughly 120 million unique TCR beta sequences obtained from around 190 million T cells. Roughly 300 gigabases of sequencing data and 80 million or so unique TCR sequences were included in an early release covering 500 to 750 HLA-typed donors. Of the 350 to 400 genotyped donors, 65% to 90% fell in the genetic ancestry cluster associated with self-reported Caucasian donors. The study aimed to test whether signatures of past pathogen exposure could be identified by cataloging public T cell receptors. The study used immunosequencing to profile the T cell repertoires of approximately 640 subjects and linked those repertoires to cytomegalovirus serostatus. Along with the 666-subject first cohort, a separate validation cohort of over a hundred different subjects was used. The study combined high-throughput TCR immunosequencing, statistical association of individual TCRs with disease status, and machine learning to predict cytomegalovirus infection status. A later analysis re-analyzed previously published TCR beta repertoires from 600 to 850 donors and added high-resolution HLA genotyping to study TCR occurrence patterns. Rather than using new phenotypic data, the later analysis identified candidate immune exposures from TCR beta sequences and from how often those sequences occurred across donors. To decide whether each TCR beta V gene segment behaved as functional or pseudogenic, an earlier analysis of some 570 of the donors relied on high-throughput TCR beta sequencing. Donor age, sex, ethnicity and CMV serostatus were compiled together with the repertoire data. In a later genetic analysis, genome-wide SNP genotypes for about three fifths of the roughly 670 donors were used, and that subset was treated as a discovery cohort. Every discovery cohort repertoire had been produced on one sequencing platform. HLA typing included class I and class II loci at four-digit resolution. The number of donors typed differed by locus, with 629-630 for A, B, C, DRB1 and DQB1, roughly 520 for DQA1, over 600 for DPA1, and 450 to 480 for DPB1. About five DR-DQ haplotypes were treated as single units for association and clustering because of strong linkage in the cohort. Among several hundred genotyped donors of the cohort, an average of about 240,000 unique TCR beta nucleotide sequences was sequenced per donor, of which approximately 18% were non-productive. General conclusions and limits of the study: Cytomegalovirus status was reported to be diagnosed by the classifier with high specificity and sensitivity in both the original and validation cohorts. A later analysis reported that several top co-occurrence clusters appeared linked to parvovirus B19, influenza, CMV and Epstein-Barr virus. A cluster of highly shared sequence variants was judged likely to be a technical artifact of the sequencing pipeline. Across donors, most TCR sequences were observed very rarely, whereas some public TCRs were present in many individuals. Around 16 rarely observed V segments, including chromosome 9 orphons, were excluded from the earlier analysis of 550 to 700 of the donors because counts were too low. The study listed 150 to 200 TCR beta chains as associated with cytomegalovirus. According to a later genetic analysis, donors in an Asian-associated ancestry cluster had fewer N-insertions in productive TCRs than the approximately 710-donor mean. A further reported finding was that TCR beta sequences accurately predicted the HLA-A and HLA-B alleles for most subjects in the first cohort. Roughly uniform sequencing depth across donors was assumed in presence/absence analyses, although this assumption may not hold. In a later analysis, HLA-associated TCR beta chains showed more clonal expansion and lower generation probabilities than non-associated chains that were equally common. The 87-base-pair reads could not distinguish some IMGT-functional V segments, including TRBV6-2 and TRBV6-3, so those segments were excluded. This cohort had only TCR beta chains sequenced, and the lack of alpha or paired-chain data limited which features could be detected. Broadly in line with IMGT annotations, most TCR beta V segments showed up in productive rearrangements about 90% or about 30% of the time in an earlier analysis of several hundred of the donors. Assigning TCR associations to individual alleles was difficult when HLA alleles, especially DR and DQ, strongly co-occurred. In a later analysis, the rate of TCR association differed among HLA loci, with DRB1 alleles having the most associated TCRs and HLA-C alleles having the fewest. Most CMV-associated TCR beta chains appeared to be HLA-restricted in a later analysis, and the HLA associations seemed to be driven largely by CMV exposure. According to the authors, the approach could potentially be generalized to other disease states and immunological phenotypes. In vitro tests confirmed that three of the cytomegalovirus-associated TCR beta chains recognize cytomegalovirus antigens. Because HLA typing was unavailable for some donors at each locus, only the typed subset was used in association tests. Specific HLA alleles were associated with 15,000 to 20,000 TCR beta sequences at a false discovery rate of 0.05 in a later analysis. For the cohort, immune exposure information was limited to CMV serostatus. Linkage disequilibrium might explain the correlated functional status among segregating V segments, but an unknown experimental factor could not be excluded. A later genetic analysis associated a missense DCLRE1C variant with V-gene and J-gene trimming of TCR beta chains, and an independent cohort replicated the association.

This clone was counted only a few times. It has no known antigen specificity. No per-base quality is available; no much larger clone lies one base away. From cysteine to phenylalanine, the CDR3 is 16 amino acids long. Left in the record is the CDR3 DNA by itself, 48 bases read in frame from the first base. In the germline V gene, CDR1 corresponds to SGDLS and CDR2 to YYNGEE. The receptor library was made with the immunoSEQ multiplex PCR assay. For the multiplex PCR, a mixture combining 60 forward primers for TCR Vbeta segments and 13 reverse primers for TCR Jbeta segments was used. The CDR3 region of rearranged TCR beta genes was amplified from genomic DNA with a multiplex PCR assay. The amplified TCR beta libraries were sequenced on the Illumina HiSeq System as 87-base-pair reads. Per the authors' processing: A later analysis tallied 75 million to 85 million unique TCR beta chains across the 660 or so repertoires, and some 10 million of those chains were shared by two or more donors. A nearest-neighbor algorithm error-corrected the raw reads and collapsed the reads into unique sequences, merging closely related sequences to remove PCR and sequencing errors. V, D and J gene segments were assigned by aligning CDR3 sequences to IMGT reference sequences. For a sequence to be retained, at least a six-nucleotide match to both a V gene segment and a J gene segment was required. A rearrangement was called productive if the CDR3 had no stop codons and remained in frame with V and J, and every other rearrangement was called non-productive. Following IMGT convention, CDR3 was defined as the stretch from the second conserved V-encoded cysteine to the conserved J-encoded phenylalanine. In an earlier analysis of more than 550 of the donors, sequences lacking an unambiguous match to a single V gene segment were excluded. An earlier analysis of fewer than 750 of the donors classified V segments as functional when productive rearrangements were above 56.7% and as segregating when the standard deviation between donors was above 5%. A statistical classification framework was built for diagnosing cytomegalovirus status from the catalog of TCR beta chain sequences. In a later analysis, TCR nucleotide sequences were compared against IMGT/GENE-DB human TR gene sequences so that V and J genes could be assigned. In a later analysis, CDR3 sequences and most-parsimonious VDJ recombination scenarios were assigned using the TCRdist pipeline. In a later analysis, every TCR beta chain was defined by the combination of its CDR3 amino acid sequence and its V-gene family, and reads without a unique V-gene family were dropped. In a later analysis, 450 to 600 highly shared, low-generation-probability nucleotide sequences were removed to address suspected cross-contamination and a sequencing artifact. In a later analysis, a clonal expansion index was calculated for each public chain from normalized within-repertoire ranks of inferred template counts. In a later analysis, generation probabilities were computed using a VDJ recombination model fitted to out-of-frame rearrangements, and the results were checked against IGoR. In a later analysis, hypergeometric tests were used to score TCR-TCR, TCR-HLA and TCR-CMV co-occurrence, with a repertoire-size bias correction applied to TCR pairs. In a later analysis, false discovery rates were estimated by permuting HLA or CMV assignments 20 times. In a later analysis, co-occurring TCRs were grouped using DBSCAN, with TCRdist sequence similarity added in when clustering inside HLA-allele-positive subsets. For co-occurrence clustering, repertoires with fewer than 30,000 or more than 120,000 public chains were excluded, along with roughly 5 repertoires with anomalous nucleotide sharing. This is the immuneACCESS table as TCRdb keeps it, with only in-frame sequences that have V and J called. A part of the clones is gone; compared with another copy, unresolved V genes explain less than half, and the rest is unexplained. That table is the source of V, J and clone size, and D and trimming were worked out from the DNA. For this sample there are some 150,000 clones; roughly 80% appear just once. The ten largest clones add up to about 10% of the sample.

In total, approximately 690 healthy bone marrow donors made up the cohort. Cohort members were all nominally healthy when sampled, although unrecorded immune exposures were likely present. The donor was CMV seropositive and was included in the group of 250 to 300 seropositive cohort members. A peripheral blood sample was collected from each donor, and TCR beta sequencing was performed on peripheral blood mononuclear cells. The Qiagen DNeasy Blood Extraction Kit was used to extract genomic DNA from the blood cell samples. The V and J segments used are TRBV9 and TRBJ2-5; 9 middle bases align to TRBD2. The DNA end favors TRBJ2-7, so the J call may be wrong. Sequencing used PBMCs. The source of this sequence is a man aged 50 to 60 in good health and CMV-seropositive. The DNA sequence is TGTGCCAGCAGCGTAGAAGGTAGCGGGAGAGCCTACGAGCAGTACTTC. This gives the protein CASSVEGSGRAYEQYF.